A selection of T cell receptor beta chains follows, all from one sample in a study of cytomegalovirus exposure and HLA in healthy donors. Profiling relied on immunoSEQ multiplex PCR, and the TCRdb table lists in-frame clones only, not all of them. The profile shows approximately 150,000 clones, 70% to 90% of them singletons. Material: PBMCs. All receptors come from a man in his late teens or twenties in good health and CMV-seropositive. Both conserved end residues are part of each CDR3. A clone size is listed for some rows: how often the clone was seen (once, few, many), or a class if it is expanded.

v_call: TRBV5-4; j_call: TRBJ1-6; clone_size: few; cdr3_aa: CASRAQGAASPLHF
v_call: TRBV5-1; j_call: TRBJ2-7; clone_size: -; cdr3_aa: CASSLEDTFHEQYF
v_call: TRBV6-5; j_call: TRBJ2-7; clone_size: -; cdr3_aa: CASIKPGEQYF
v_call: TRBV27; j_call: TRBJ2-2; clone_size: -; cdr3_aa: CASSLLSSAGELFF
v_call: TRBV5-1; j_call: TRBJ2-7; clone_size: -; cdr3_aa: CASSDRGTGSYEQYF
v_call: TRBV27; j_call: TRBJ1-4; clone_size: -; cdr3_aa: CASKLLGQAGGKLFF
v_call: TRBV6-4; j_call: TRBJ2-3; clone_size: few; cdr3_aa: CASSPQGSTDTQYF
v_call: TRBV30; j_call: TRBJ1-2; clone_size: many; cdr3_aa: CAWAGLAGGYTF
v_call: TRBV5-6; j_call: TRBJ1-5; clone_size: few; cdr3_aa: CASSLGGDQPQHF
v_call: TRBV5-1; j_call: TRBJ2-7; clone_size: -; cdr3_aa: CASSLIDGAYEQYF
v_call: TRBV27; j_call: TRBJ1-5; clone_size: -; cdr3_aa: CASRETRQGNQPQHF
v_call: TRBV22-1; j_call: TRBJ2-7; clone_size: -; cdr3_aa: CPGSARGRDRGTYEQYF
v_call: TRBV11-2; j_call: TRBJ2-7; clone_size: -; cdr3_aa: CASSLTSGLSYEQYF
v_call: TRBV5-6; j_call: TRBJ2-2; clone_size: -; cdr3_aa: CASSLRGIGTGELFF
v_call: TRBV7-9; j_call: TRBJ2-5; clone_size: -; cdr3_aa: CASSRTPSYQETQYF
v_call: TRBV21-1; j_call: TRBJ1-2; clone_size: -; cdr3_aa: CASSGGGHYGYTF
v_call: TRBV5-1; j_call: TRBJ1-2; clone_size: -; cdr3_aa: CASSLAGRPQISFYGYTF
v_call: TRBV5-1; j_call: TRBJ2-1; clone_size: -; cdr3_aa: CASSSGTSSYNEQFF
v_call: TRBV6-1; j_call: TRBJ2-7; clone_size: -; cdr3_aa: CASIPSSRGEQYF
v_call: TRBV7-3; j_call: TRBJ2-1; clone_size: -; cdr3_aa: CASSRYLASNEQFF
v_call: TRBV7-9; j_call: TRBJ1-2; clone_size: -; cdr3_aa: CASSNPGQGAWGYTF
v_call: TRBV9; j_call: TRBJ2-7; clone_size: -; cdr3_aa: CASSAPQGQQYF
v_call: TRBV6-4; j_call: TRBJ2-1; clone_size: once; cdr3_aa: CASRRNEQFF
v_call: TRBV6-5; j_call: TRBJ1-1; clone_size: -; cdr3_aa: CASRSDSENTEAFF
v_call: TRBV6-1; j_call: TRBJ2-4; clone_size: -; cdr3_aa: CASSGWSGGLLSLAKNIQYF
v_call: TRBV7-9; j_call: TRBJ1-2; clone_size: once; cdr3_aa: CASSLVSRVSNYGYTF
v_call: TRBV7-6; j_call: TRBJ2-1; clone_size: -; cdr3_aa: CASSLGPSGSGQGEQFF
v_call: TRBV30; j_call: TRBJ2-5; clone_size: -; cdr3_aa: CAWTRTSGRETQYF
v_call: TRBV18; j_call: TRBJ2-3; clone_size: -; cdr3_aa: CASSPFRWASTDTQYF
v_call: TRBV4-2; j_call: TRBJ2-7; clone_size: -; cdr3_aa: CASSQDRTSGYEQYF
v_call: TRBV18; j_call: TRBJ1-5; clone_size: -; cdr3_aa: CASSPTPAARDQPQHF
v_call: TRBV13; j_call: TRBJ2-3; clone_size: once; cdr3_aa: CASSPVGTDTQYF
v_call: TRBV5-3; j_call: TRBJ2-1; clone_size: -; cdr3_aa: CARSLVLAGHREQFF
v_call: TRBV18; j_call: TRBJ1-5; clone_size: -; cdr3_aa: CASSWTGDGNQPQHF
v_call: TRBV7-2; j_call: TRBJ1-5; clone_size: -; cdr3_aa: CASSPRSTDNSNQPQHF
v_call: TRBV27; j_call: TRBJ1-2; clone_size: few; cdr3_aa: CASSLGTNYGYTF
v_call: TRBV7-9; j_call: TRBJ2-3; clone_size: -; cdr3_aa: CASSFGVTSGYDTQYF
v_call: TRBV5-1; j_call: TRBJ1-2; clone_size: few; cdr3_aa: CASSSQTGGANDNYGYTF
v_call: TRBV6-4; j_call: TRBJ2-3; clone_size: -; cdr3_aa: CASSQTGGTDTQYF
v_call: TRBV11-3; j_call: TRBJ2-7; clone_size: -; cdr3_aa: CASSLRQGAGEQYF
v_call: TRBV29-1; j_call: TRBJ2-7; clone_size: -; cdr3_aa: CSAGSSRGSDSGYEQYF
v_call: TRBV18; j_call: TRBJ2-5; clone_size: few; cdr3_aa: CASSPIQQETQYF
v_call: TRBV5-4; j_call: TRBJ2-3; clone_size: -; cdr3_aa: CASSSQGATDTQYF
v_call: TRBV2; j_call: TRBJ1-2; clone_size: -; cdr3_aa: CARILGQGQDYGYTF
v_call: TRBV19; j_call: TRBJ2-6; clone_size: -; cdr3_aa: CASSGFSGANVLTF
v_call: TRBV5-1; j_call: TRBJ2-1; clone_size: -; cdr3_aa: CASSLGTGIYNEQFF
v_call: TRBV5-6; j_call: TRBJ2-7; clone_size: -; cdr3_aa: CASRGQANYEQYF
v_call: TRBV11-3; j_call: TRBJ2-2; clone_size: -; cdr3_aa: CASSRLAGGTGELFF
v_call: TRBV10-3; j_call: TRBJ1-3; clone_size: -; cdr3_aa: CAISELRSGNTIYF
v_call: TRBV7-2; j_call: TRBJ2-1; clone_size: -; cdr3_aa: CASSPGLAGDRYNEQFF
v_call: TRBV10-3; j_call: TRBJ2-5; clone_size: -; cdr3_aa: CAIKDTVDQETQYF